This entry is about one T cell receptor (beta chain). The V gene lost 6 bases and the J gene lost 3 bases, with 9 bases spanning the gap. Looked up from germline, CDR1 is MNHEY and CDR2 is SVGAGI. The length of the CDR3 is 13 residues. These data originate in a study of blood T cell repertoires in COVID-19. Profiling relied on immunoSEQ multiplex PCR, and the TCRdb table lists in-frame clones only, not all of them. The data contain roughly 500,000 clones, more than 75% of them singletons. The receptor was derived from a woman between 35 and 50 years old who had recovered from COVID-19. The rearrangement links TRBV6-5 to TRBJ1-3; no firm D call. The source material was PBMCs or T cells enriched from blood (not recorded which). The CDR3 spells CASSAYSGNTIYF. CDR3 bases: TGTGCCAGCAGCGCCTACAGTGGAAACACCATATATTTT.